These 32 T cell receptor beta chains were sequenced from one sample in a study of cytomegalovirus exposure and HLA in healthy donors (dated by TCRdb to 2015 to 2018). The library was prepared using the immunoSEQ multiplex PCR assay. A mixture of 60 forward primers for TCR Vbeta segments and 13 reverse primers for TCR Jbeta segments was used in the multiplex PCR. The table was pulled from immuneACCESS by TCRdb, which kept in-frame rearrangements only. Such tables lose some clones; where checked, under half of the loss comes from unresolved V genes, and the rest has no known cause. The sample has about 50,000 clones on record. The ten largest clones take up approximately 1.1% of the sample. The material sequenced was PBMCs. These receptors originate from a woman between 35 and 50 years old in good health and CMV-seronegative.

As concerns this clone: Other DNA sequences of this sample code for an identical CDR3. The chain combines TRBV5-4 with TRBJ1-2, with D possibly TRBD1 on 6 matching bases. The CDR3 loop spans 13 amino acids. Per germline, CDR1 SGHNT and CDR2 YYREEE (reference sequence). Trimming took 4 bases from V and 2 from J, leaving 9 bases between them. The CDR3 DNA follows: TGTGCCAGCAGCCCGGACAGCAACTATGGCTACACCTTC. Translated, it gives CASSPDSNYGYTF.

The chain couples TRBV18 to TRBJ2-7, with 7 bases that match TRBD2. Germline V CDR1 and CDR2: KGHSH, LQKENI. Trimming removed 3 bases from V and 0 bases from J; junction bases left unmatched: 2. This CDR3 is 14 amino acids long. The CDR3 is CASSPGGSSYEQYF. The CDR3 region has the DNA TGTGCCAGCTCACCGGGGGGGAGCTCCTACGAGCAGTACTTC.

The CDR3: CASSDASGNSYEQYF. CDR3 bases: TGTGCCAGCAGTGATGCTAGCGGGAACTCCTACGAGCAGTACTTC. V usage is TRBV2 and J usage is TRBJ2-7, with TRBD2 matching 9 bases. J gave up 0 bases and V 3 bases, and 3 bases lay outside the gene matches. Germline V gene sequence: CDR1 SNHLY, CDR2 FYNNEI. This CDR3 contains 15 residues. The whole variable domain, remainder taken from reference TRBV2 and TRBJ2-7, is EPEVTQTPSHQVTQMGQEVILRCVPISNHLYFYWYRQILGQKVEFLVSFYNNEISEKSEIFDDQFSVERPDGSNFTLKIRSTKLEDSAMYFCASSDASGNSYEQYFGPGTRLTVT.

The chain has TRBV7-2 and TRBJ1-4; 8 nucleotides match TRBD1. Per germline, CDR1 SGHTA and CDR2 FQGNSA. The V gene end was trimmed by 5 bases and the J gene end by 3 bases; junction bases not matched to a gene: 5. This CDR3 has 15 amino acids. The CDR3, as DNA: TGTGCCAGCAGCGCCACGGACAGGGCTAATGAAAAACTGTTTTTT. This gives the protein CASSATDRANEKLFF.

The V and J genes are TRBV5-1 and TRBJ2-7; D may be TRBD2 (6 bases). The CDR3 has 16 residues. Germline V gene data show CDR1 as SGHRS and CDR2 as YFSETQ. Trimming took off 1 base at V and 5 bases at J, with 19 bases between the two ends. The CDR3: CASSLKWEAFLDEQYF. The CDR3 region has the DNA TGCGCCAGCAGCTTGAAGTGGGAGGCGTTTCTTGACGAGCAGTACTTC.

CDR3 sequence reads: CASSWAWDTGELFF. CDR3 DNA sequence: TGCGCCAGCAGCTGGGCCTGGGACACCGGGGAGCTGTTTTTT. The chain joins TRBV5-1 to TRBJ2-2; no clear D gene. Trimming shortened V by 3 bases and J by 3 bases, and 9 bases separated the two germline ends. The CDR3 contains 14 residues. Per germline, CDR1 SGHRS and CDR2 YFSETQ.

The chain employs TRBV7-9 and TRBJ2-5; 10 nucleotides match TRBD1. In germline, CDR1 is SEHNR, CDR2 FQNEAQ (reference sequence). V lost 2 bases and J lost 5; bases outside the gene matches: 8. The CDR3 covers 16 residues. The CDR3 loop reads CASSLTRDRGTETQYF. CDR3 in DNA: TGTGCCAGCAGCTTAACCCGGGACAGGGGAACGGAGACCCAGTACTTC.

J is TRBJ2-7 and V is TRBV20-1, with D possibly TRBD1 on 5 matching bases. The CDR3 contains 11 residues. V was clipped by 6 bases and J by 2 bases, with 8 bases between them. Germline CDR1 DFQATT, CDR2 SNEGSKA (reference sequence). The CDR3 bases are TGCAGTGCCCTCAGGGCCTACGAGCAGTACTTC. Translated, it gives CSALRAYEQYF.

The rearrangement links TRBV6-5 to TRBJ2-7; tentatively, D is TRBD1 (6 bases). This CDR3 is built from 14 residues. With 5 bases removed from V and 2 bases from J, the gap between germline ends came to 13 bases. Germline V gives CDR1 MNHEY, CDR2 SVGAGI. The CDR3 sequence is CASSLGGGAYEQYF. CDR3 DNA: TGTGCCAGCAGTCTTGGGGGCGGAGCCTACGAGCAGTACTTC.

The rearrangement links TRBV29-1 to TRBJ2-4; maybe TRBD2 (7 bases). Trimming cost V 6 bases and J 0 bases, with 24 bases left between them. Germline CDR1 and CDR2: SQVTM and ANQGSEA. This CDR3 is 18 amino acids long. CDR3 sequence: CSVQGGDTLALAKNIQYF. The DNA of the CDR3 is TGCAGCGTCCAAGGGGGGGACACCTTGGCGCTAGCCAAAAACATTCAGTACTTC.

The chain couples TRBV29-1 to TRBJ2-1, with 9 bases lining up with TRBD1. The CDR3 is made up of 14 amino acids. The J segment lost 3 bases and the V segment lost 6 bases, leaving 6 bases of the junction unmatched. CDR1 and CDR2 (germline): SQVTM, ANQGSEA. Written as DNA, the CDR3 is TGCAGCGTAGCGGGACAGGGTCTCTACAATGAGCAGTTCTTC. Its translation is CSVAGQGLYNEQFF.

The V and J genes are TRBV4-1 and TRBJ2-5; 8 nucleotides line up with TRBD2. The germline CDR1 and CDR2 sequences are MGHRA and YSYEKL. V lost 0 bases, J lost 9 bases, and 21 bases stayed unmatched. This CDR3 spans 19 amino acids. CDR3 nucleotides: TGCGCCAGCAGCCAAGAGTCCAGCAGGCCTAAGCGGGGGTTTGGTGCCCAGTACTTC. Protein sequence: CASSQESSRPKRGFGAQYF.

The chain has TRBV6-5 and TRBJ2-1, with D maybe TRBD2 (6 bases). The germline CDR1 and CDR2 sequences are MNHEY and SVGAGI. V was cut by 5 bases and J by 8 bases, with 16 bases left in between. This CDR3 spans 14 amino acids. CDR3 in DNA: TGTGCCAGCAGTCCTGGACTAAGGGGCGATGAGCAGTTCTTC. Protein product: CASSPGLRGDEQFF.

V usage is TRBV7-9 and J usage is TRBJ1-5, with D possibly being TRBD1 (5 bases). Germline values: CDR1 SEHNR, CDR2 FQNEAQ (reference sequence). Trimming cost V 4 bases and J 4 bases, with 17 bases left between them. This CDR3 has 16 amino acids. CDR3 sequence (DNA): TGTGCCAGCAGCTCGACGGAGGGGTTCAGGAATCAGCCCCAGCATTTT. It codes for CASSSTEGFRNQPQHF.

The CDR3 region is CASRFDRGSDEQYF. The CDR3 DNA reads as TGTGCCAGCAGATTCGACAGGGGGAGCGACGAGCAGTACTTC. The rearrangement links TRBV2 to TRBJ2-7; 9 bases map to TRBD1. Germline loops: CDR1 SNHLY, CDR2 FYNNEI. The CDR3 runs 14 residues. V gave up 6 bases and J gave up 5 bases; unmatched junction bases: 8.

The gene calls are TRBV7-9 and TRBJ2-5; D perhaps matches TRBD2 (5 bases). This CDR3 contains 14 residues. V was cut by 0 bases and J by 4 bases, with 9 bases left in between. The germline V gene has CDR1 SEHNR and CDR2 FQNEAQ (reference sequence). CDR3 DNA: TGTGCCAGCAGCTTAGCGGGAGTCTTAGAGACCCAGTACTTC. The encoded protein is CASSLAGVLETQYF. The full variable domain, its missing parts supplied by reference TRBV7-9 and TRBJ2-5, is DTGVSQNPRHKITKRGQNVTFRCDPISEHNRLYWYRQTLGQGPEFLTYFQNEAQLEKSRLLSDRFSAERPKGSFSTLEIQRTEQGDSAMYLCASSLAGVLETQYFGPGTRLLVL.

The chain links TRBV7-3 to TRBJ2-5; weak D call: TRBD2 (6 bases). V was pared by 5 bases and J by 6 bases, with 16 bases between. Germline values: CDR1 SGHTA, CDR2 FQGTGA. This CDR3 contains 14 residues. The CDR3 reads CASSPSRESKTQYF. CDR3 DNA sequence: TGTGCCAGCAGCCCTAGTCGGGAGTCAAAGACCCAGTACTTC.

This chain connects TRBV6-6 to TRBJ2-1; D possibly corresponds to TRBD2 (6 bases). In germline, CDR1 is MNHNY, CDR2 SVGAGI (reference sequence). Trimming cost V 2 bases and J 4 bases, with 12 bases left between them. CDR3 length: 15 residues. The CDR3 sequence is CASSYGPGGYNEQFF. The CDR3 nucleotides read TGTGCCAGCAGTTACGGGCCCGGAGGGTACAATGAGCAGTTCTTC.

J is TRBJ2-1 and V is TRBV5-1, with D unclear. The CDR3 consists of 15 residues. Trimming shortened V by 0 bases and J by 8 bases, and 15 bases separated the two germline ends. Germline V gives CDR1 SGHRS, CDR2 YFSETQ. The CDR3 reads CASSLEAGGIYEQFF. CDR3 bases: TGCGCCAGCAGCTTGGAGGCAGGTGGAATTTATGAGCAGTTCTTC.

The gene calls are TRBV28 and TRBJ1-1; perhaps TRBD1 as D (5 bases). Trimming removed 3 bases at V and 9 bases at J, with 8 bases between. CDR3 length: 11 amino acids. The germline V gene has CDR1 MDHEN and CDR2 SYDVKM. CDR3 region: CASSFGQQAFF. CDR3 DNA: TGTGCCAGCAGTTTTGGACAACAAGCTTTCTTT.

The CDR3 sequence: CAWSGGGDYEKQYF. The CDR3 nucleotides are TGTGCCTGGAGTGGCGGAGGGGACTACGAGAAGCAGTACTTC. The V gene is TRBV30, the J gene TRBJ2-7; 7 bases align to TRBD2. Unmatched junction bases numbered 11, after V lost 1 base and J lost 8 bases. The CDR3 consists of 14 residues. Germline CDR1 GTSNPN, CDR2 SVGIG (reference sequence).

The chain links TRBV6-5 to TRBJ2-7; 10 positions agree with TRBD1. The CDR3 length is 15 residues. Germline V gene data show CDR1 as MNHEY and CDR2 as SVGAGI. Unmatched junction bases numbered 6, after V lost 0 bases and J lost 7 bases. The CDR3, as DNA: TGTGCCAGCAGTTACTCAGGGACAGGGGCAGGGGAGCAGTACTTC. This encodes CASSYSGTGAGEQYF.

The genes are TRBV9 and TRBJ2-1; 9 bases agree with TRBD2. With V trimmed by 0 bases and J by 6 bases, 7 bases remained unmatched. In germline, CDR1 is SGDLS, CDR2 YYNGEE. The CDR3 is 16 amino acids. The CDR3 region is CASSVVGGGRVNEQFF. As DNA, the CDR3 is TGTGCCAGCAGCGTAGTTGGGGGCGGGAGGGTCAATGAGCAGTTCTTC. Variable domain in full (rest from reference TRBV9 and TRBJ2-1): DSGVTQTPKHLITATGQRVTLRCSPRSGDLSVYWYQQSLDQGLQFLIQYYNGEERAKGNILERFSAQQFPDLHSELNLSSLELGDSALYFCASSVVGGGRVNEQFFGPGTRLTVL.

V and J are TRBV7-8 and TRBJ2-7; 10 bases agree with TRBD1. The CDR3 extends over 19 amino acids. Germline V gives CDR1 SGHVS, CDR2 FQNEAQ. V lost 5 bases and J lost 3; bases outside the gene matches: 19. This CDR3 is CASSLRDRGLQSLNYEQYF. CDR3 nucleotides: TGTGCCAGCAGCCTCCGGGACAGGGGCCTACAAAGCCTAAACTACGAGCAGTACTTC.

The chain has TRBV5-1 and TRBJ1-5, with D possibly TRBD1 on 6 matching bases. CDR3 length: 14 residues. Trimming left V 2 bases short and J 7 bases short, with 13 bases between. The germline V gene has CDR1 SGHRS and CDR2 YFSETQ. CDR3 sequence reads: CASSFAEGGQPQHF. The CDR3 region has the DNA TGCGCCAGCAGCTTTGCCGAGGGGGGGCAGCCCCAGCATTTT.

The chain joins TRBV4-3 to TRBJ2-1; 10 bases map to TRBD2. Germline V gives CDR1 LGHNA, CDR2 YSLEER. Trimming at V came to 0 bases and at J to 10 bases, leaving 9 bases not matched to a gene. The CDR3 sequence is 16 residues long. CDR3 coding DNA: TGCGCCAGCAGCCAAGAGGTAGAGCGGGAGGGAGGAGAGCAGTTCTTC. It is translated as CASSQEVEREGGEQFF.

The genes are TRBV7-2 and TRBJ2-3, with a tentative D call TRBD1 (6 bases). The CDR3 has 15 amino acids. The germline CDR1 and CDR2 sequences are SGHTA and FQGNSA. The V gene lost 0 bases and the J gene lost 7 bases, with 14 bases spanning the gap. The CDR3 here is CASSLAGVGGYTQYF. DNA for the CDR3: TGTGCCAGCAGCTTAGCGGGAGTAGGGGGATATACGCAGTATTTT. Full variable domain (outside the CDR3, taken from reference TRBV7-2 and TRBJ2-3): GAGVSQSPSNKVTEKGKDVELRCDPISGHTALYWYRQSLGQGLEFLIYFQGNSAPDKSGLPSDRFSAERTGGSVSTLTIQRTQQEDSAVYLCASSLAGVGGYTQYFGPGTRLTVL.

The rearrangement links TRBV6-6 to TRBJ1-2; tentative D call: TRBD1 (5 bases). The CDR3 has 15 amino acids. Trimming cost V 5 bases and J 0 bases, with 13 bases left between them. Looked up from germline, CDR1 is MNHNY and CDR2 is SVGAGI (reference sequence). The CDR3, as DNA: TGTGCCAGCAGTCTTCCGGGACTACCTAACTATGGCTACACCTTC. Translating it yields CASSLPGLPNYGYTF.

CDR3 in amino acids: CASRATMTQHPGELFF. The CDR3, as DNA: TGTGCCAGCAGAGCCACTATGACCCAGCACCCCGGGGAGCTGTTTTTT. The chain joins TRBV2 to TRBJ2-2; D unclear. Trimming stripped 6 bases from V and 6 bases from J, with 20 bases between. From germline, CDR1 is SNHLY and CDR2 FYNNEI. The CDR3 extends over 16 amino acids.

V is TRBV29-1 and J is TRBJ1-4; D may be TRBD1 (5 bases). Looked up from germline, CDR1 is SQVTM and CDR2 is ANQGSEA. With 4 bases removed from V and 0 bases from J, the gap between germline ends came to 12 bases. The CDR3 runs to 15 residues. Written as DNA, the CDR3 is TGCAGCGTTGCAAAAACGGGGGCAACTAATGAAAAACTGTTTTTT. Protein product: CSVAKTGATNEKLFF. Supplemented by reference TRBV29-1 and TRBJ1-4, the full variable domain reads SAVISQKPSRDICQRGTSLTIQCQVDSQVTMMFWYRQQPGQSLTLIATANQGSEATYESGFVIDKFPISRPNLTFSTLTVSNMSPEDSSIYLCSVAKTGATNEKLFFGSGTQLSVL.

The V and J genes are TRBV2 and TRBJ2-7; 9 nucleotides line up with TRBD1. Germline V CDR1 and CDR2: SNHLY, FYNNEI. This CDR3 has 14 residues. The J segment lost 10 bases and the V segment lost 0 bases, leaving 7 bases of the junction unmatched. The DNA of the CDR3 is TGTGCCAGCAGTGAAGCGCAAGGGACAGGGTCACAGTACTTC. It is translated as CASSEAQGTGSQYF.

This rearrangement joins TRBV28 to TRBJ2-7; 8 bases fit TRBD2. This CDR3 region has 16 residues. Germline values: CDR1 MDHEN, CDR2 SYDVKM. After removal of 8 bases from V and 3 bases from J, the junction contained 15 bases not matched to a gene. CDR3 in DNA: TGTGCCAGCGTTACACCTGCCGGGACTAGAGGCTACGAGCAGTACTTC. Its protein is CASVTPAGTRGYEQYF.